The clone carrying this TCR beta chain has just a few counts. Antigen specificity is unknown. Combining a sample-barcoded 5' primer with a J-beta primer mix, a second PCR ran for roughly 7 to 12 cycles. TCRdb called the 5' RACE reads again in MiXCR, with one record for every CDR3 protein. The data contain hundreds of thousands of distinct CDR3 sequences, more than 20% of them singletons. The sample comes from a study of blood T cells in healthy people across ages. Findings and limits, study-wide: Long-lived donors exceeded aged donors in naive CD4+ cells and diversity. Per-million-T-cell TCR beta diversity fell roughly linearly with age.

V lost 3 bases and J 5 bases, leaving 7 bases between the germline ends. CDR1 ENHRY and CDR2 SYGVKD come from the germline V gene. The CDR3 loop spans 13 amino acids. The receptor was derived from a man in his sixties or seventies in good health. The V and J genes are TRBV10-3 and TRBJ2-2, with D tentatively TRBD2 (5 bases). The sample consisted of blood. The chain's CDR3 is CAISEPGTGELFF. The CDR3 DNA sequence: TGTGCCATCAGTGAACCGGGAACCGGGGAGCTGTTTTTT.